Presented here are 3 T cell receptor beta chains from one specimen sequenced in a study of blood T cells in healthy people across ages. A second PCR, run for 7 to 11 cycles, used a sample-barcoded 5' primer plus a J-beta primer mix. TCRdb analysed the 5' RACE reads with MiXCR anew, one entry per CDR3 protein. Of about 1.7 million distinct CDR3 sequences in the sample, 28% were seen once. Material: blood. The receptors here all came from a woman under 40 in good health.

The sample holds many counts of this clonotype. The J gene is TRBJ2-7, the V gene TRBV29-1, with a possible D match to TRBD2 (6 bases). V lost 3 bases and J 4 bases, leaving 10 bases between the germline ends. CDR3 length: 12 amino acids. Looked up from germline, CDR1 is SQVTM and CDR2 is ANQGSEA. CDR3 sequence (DNA): TGCAGCGTTGAGGCGGGACCTTACGAGCAGTACTTC. This codes for CSVEAGPYEQYF.

Comment on this clonotype: A much bigger clone sits one base away, suggesting this may be a read error. This chain joins TRBV20-1 and TRBJ2-4; 10 nucleotides line up with TRBD2. The J call is doubtful: the DNA matches TRBJ2-5 better. Per germline, CDR1 DFQATT and CDR2 SNEGSKA (reference sequence). The CDR3 runs 14 residues. In DNA form, the CDR3 reads TGCAGTGCTAGCCCACTAGCGGGGCAAGGGACCCAGTACTTC. It codes for CSASPLAGQGTQYF.

This clonotype was detected only a few times. The chain combines TRBV4-3 with TRBJ1-4, with no clear D. The CDR3 is made up of 14 amino acids. The V gene lost 4 bases and the J gene lost 8 bases, with 14 bases spanning the gap. Germline V gene sequence: CDR1 LGHNA, CDR2 YSLEER. This chain's CDR3 is CASSPTGPEEKLFF. In DNA form, the CDR3 reads TGCGCCAGCAGCCCTACCGGGCCCGAAGAAAAACTGTTTTTT.